The rows below give T cell receptor beta chains drawn from one sample of a study of blood T cell repertoires in COVID-19. Sequencing was performed with immunoSEQ multiplex PCR; in TCRdb, only in-frame clones are kept and a portion is missing. The sample consists of 310,000 or so clones, roughly 87% of them appearing once. Sequenced material: PBMCs or T cells enriched from blood (not recorded which). The origin of the receptors is a woman in her late teens or twenties who had recovered from COVID-19. The CDR3 runs from the conserved cysteine through the conserved F or W. Each record gives: clone size, J gene, V gene, D gene, CDR3 DNA, CDR3 protein. The D gene is left open where the match is weak. Not all rows give a size; the values are once, few, many and, for expanded clones, a class.

clone_size: NA
j_call: TRBJ1-2
v_call: TRBV28
d_call: NA
cdr3_nt: TGTGCCAGCAGGCCAGGACTCTACTATAACTATGGCTACACCTTC
cdr3_aa: CASRPGLYYNYGYTF

clone_size: NA
j_call: TRBJ2-7
v_call: TRBV5-6
d_call: NA
cdr3_nt: TGTGCCAGCAGCTTGGGAAGGGCAGGGGGGTACTACGAGCAGTACTTC
cdr3_aa: CASSLGRAGGYYEQYF

clone_size: NA
j_call: TRBJ2-3
v_call: TRBV5-5
d_call: TRBD1
cdr3_nt: TGTGCCAGCAGCACAGGACAGGTGGCAGATACGCAGTATTTT
cdr3_aa: CASSTGQVADTQYF

clone_size: NA
j_call: TRBJ1-2
v_call: TRBV2
d_call: TRBD1
cdr3_nt: TGTGCCAGCAGTGAGGGGACAGGGGGCGCCTTGGGGAACTATGGCTACACCTTC
cdr3_aa: CASSEGTGGALGNYGYTF

clone_size: NA
j_call: TRBJ2-7
v_call: TRBV7-7
d_call: NA
cdr3_nt: TGTGCCAGCAGCTCGACCCCTAGTCACGAGCAGTACTTC
cdr3_aa: CASSSTPSHEQYF

clone_size: NA
j_call: TRBJ1-2
v_call: TRBV15
d_call: TRBD1
cdr3_nt: TGTGCCACCAGCAGAGAACAGGGGAAGGATGGCTACACCTTC
cdr3_aa: CATSREQGKDGYTF

clone_size: NA
j_call: TRBJ2-7
v_call: TRBV1
d_call: NA
cdr3_nt: TGCACCAGCAGCCAAGTTGCGGATTCCTCCTACGAGCAGTACTTC
cdr3_aa: CTSSQVADSSYEQYF

clone_size: few
j_call: TRBJ2-7
v_call: TRBV6-2/TRBV6-3
d_call: NA
cdr3_nt: TGTGCCAGCAGCCTCGACAGATACGAGCAGTACTTC
cdr3_aa: CASSLDRYEQYF

clone_size: NA
j_call: TRBJ1-3
v_call: TRBV9
d_call: NA
cdr3_nt: TGTGCCAGCAGCCCCATCAACTCTGGAAACACCATATATTTT
cdr3_aa: CASSPINSGNTIYF

clone_size: NA
j_call: TRBJ1-1
v_call: TRBV6-5
d_call: NA
cdr3_nt: TGTGCCAGCAGCAACACCGGGCGGGCTGAAGCTTTCTTT
cdr3_aa: CASSNTGRAEAFF

clone_size: NA
j_call: TRBJ1-2
v_call: TRBV19
d_call: NA
cdr3_nt: TGTGCCAGTACCCAAGAGGAAGGATCTGGCTACACCTTC
cdr3_aa: CASTQEEGSGYTF

clone_size: NA
j_call: TRBJ1-1
v_call: TRBV5-5
d_call: TRBD1
cdr3_nt: TGTGCCAGCAGCTTAGTTGCGGGACAGCTCACTGAAGCTTTCTTT
cdr3_aa: CASSLVAGQLTEAFF

clone_size: once
j_call: TRBJ1-2
v_call: TRBV7-8
d_call: NA
cdr3_nt: TGTGCCAGCAGCTTAGCGCCAATAAACGTCGAGGAGTACACCTTC
cdr3_aa: CASSLAPINVEEYTF

clone_size: NA
j_call: TRBJ1-3
v_call: TRBV30
d_call: NA
cdr3_nt: TGTGCCTGGGGCAGGGTGCAGGGAAACACCATATATTTT
cdr3_aa: CAWGRVQGNTIYF

clone_size: NA
j_call: TRBJ2-7
v_call: TRBV6-6
d_call: TRBD1
cdr3_nt: TGTGCCACCCGTCACCGGGACAGACTTTACGAGCAGTACTTC
cdr3_aa: CATRHRDRLYEQYF

clone_size: NA
j_call: TRBJ2-2
v_call: TRBV3-1/TRBV3-2
d_call: NA
cdr3_nt: TGTGCCAGCAGCCAATCGCTAGCCCCCGGGGAGCTGTTTTTT
cdr3_aa: CASSQSLAPGELFF

clone_size: NA
j_call: TRBJ1-2
v_call: TRBV28
d_call: TRBD1
cdr3_nt: TGTGCCAGCTTTCGGGACAGACGAGCTAACTATGGCTACACCTTC
cdr3_aa: CASFRDRRANYGYTF

clone_size: NA
j_call: TRBJ1-4
v_call: TRBV27
d_call: TRBD1
cdr3_nt: TGTGCCAGCAGTCGAGGACAGGGGCCGACTAATGAAAAACTGTTTTTT
cdr3_aa: CASSRGQGPTNEKLFF

clone_size: once
j_call: TRBJ1-2
v_call: TRBV9
d_call: TRBD1
cdr3_nt: TGTGCCAGCAGCCTCTCCGGGACAGGCCGATCGGGCTATGGCTACACCTTC
cdr3_aa: CASSLSGTGRSGYGYTF

clone_size: NA
j_call: TRBJ2-2
v_call: TRBV5-6
d_call: NA
cdr3_nt: TGTGCCAGCAGCTACAGGACCAACACCGGGGAGCTGTTTTTT
cdr3_aa: CASSYRTNTGELFF

clone_size: NA
j_call: TRBJ1-2
v_call: TRBV19
d_call: NA
cdr3_nt: TGTGCCAGTAGTGACACCCTCCAAGGCTACACCTTC
cdr3_aa: CASSDTLQGYTF

clone_size: NA
j_call: TRBJ2-5
v_call: TRBV5-4
d_call: NA
cdr3_nt: TGTGCCAGCAGCCTCAGGGCTGAGACCCAGTACTTC
cdr3_aa: CASSLRAETQYF

clone_size: NA
j_call: TRBJ2-2
v_call: TRBV5-1
d_call: TRBD1
cdr3_nt: TGCGCCAGCAGCTGGGACAGCGCGAACACCGGGGAGCTGTTTTTT
cdr3_aa: CASSWDSANTGELFF

clone_size: once
j_call: TRBJ2-4
v_call: TRBV5-4
d_call: NA
cdr3_nt: TGTGCCAGCAGCCCTGACAGCACTCTAGCCAAAAACATTCAGTACTTC
cdr3_aa: CASSPDSTLAKNIQYF

clone_size: once
j_call: TRBJ1-1
v_call: TRBV4-3
d_call: NA
cdr3_nt: TGCGCCAGCAGCCAAGGCTCGAGGAACACTGAAGCTTTCTTT
cdr3_aa: CASSQGSRNTEAFF